The 32 T cell receptor beta chains below all came from one sample that was sequenced in a study of CD8+CD57+ T cells in acquired aplastic anemia. CDR3 and TCR beta VDJ profiling relied on genomic DNA as the template. A single record per CDR3 protein comes from TCRdb applying MiXCR to the reads. Of about 170,000 distinct CDR3 sequences in the sample, around 40% were seen once. Specimen: sorted CD4+, CD8+, or CD8+CD57+ T cells (not recorded which) from PBMCs. All receptors derive from a human donor in good health.

This chain links TRBV11-1 with TRBJ2-1; TRBD1 matches at 7 bases. The CDR3 consists of 15 residues. J gave up 9 bases and V 5 bases, and 13 bases lay outside the gene matches. In germline, CDR1 is SGHAT, CDR2 FQDESV (reference sequence). The CDR3 here is CASSGTVPGLLEQFF. The CDR3 DNA reads as TGTGCCAGCAGCGGGACAGTGCCAGGCCTCCTTGAGCAGTTCTTC.

The genes are TRBV5-4 and TRBJ2-6, with D tentatively TRBD1 (5 bases). This CDR3 comprises 16 residues. The germline CDR1 and CDR2 sequences are SGHNT and YYREEE (reference sequence). Deletions cut 4 bases from V and 0 bases from J, with 11 bases between. In nucleotides, the CDR3 is TGTGCCAGCAGCGGTGACAGCTACTCTGGGGCCAACGTCCTGACTTTC. Translation: CASSGDSYSGANVLTF.

This chain joins TRBV7-9 and TRBJ1-6; 7 bases are a match to TRBD1. The length of the CDR3 is 15 residues. Germline lookup yields CDR1 SEHNR and CDR2 FQNEAQ (reference sequence). Trimming took 5 bases from V and 8 from J; bases not matched to a gene: 9. The CDR3 is CASSNSGTAHSPLHF. In DNA, the CDR3 is TGTGCCAGCAGCAATAGCGGGACAGCCCATTCACCCCTCCACTTT. The full variable domain, with the rest looked up from reference TRBV7-9 and TRBJ1-6, is DTGVSQNPRHKITKRGQNVTFRCDPISEHNRLYWYRQTLGQGPEFLTYFQNEAQLEKSRLLSDRFSAERPKGSFSTLEIQRTEQGDSAMYLCASSNSGTAHSPLHFGNGTRLTVT.

There are a few counts of this clonotype. The chain has TRBV7-2 and TRBJ2-2, with a possible D match to TRBD1 (7 bases). The CDR3 contains 15 residues. Germline loops: CDR1 SGHTA, CDR2 FQGNSA. The V and J ends lost 1 base and 5 bases respectively, with 11 bases between them. CDR3 coding DNA: TGTGCCAGCAGCTTAGTGACAGGGAGGACCGGGGAGCTGTTTTTT. It encodes CASSLVTGRTGELFF.

This clonotype has at least ten counts. The gene calls are TRBV7-8 and TRBJ1-6; D gene unclear. The CDR3 is 15 residues long. Trimming took off 0 bases at V and 5 bases at J, with 8 bases between the two ends. Germline CDR1 reads SGHVS; CDR2 reads FQNEAQ. This chain's CDR3 is CASSLAGIDNSPLHF. The CDR3 DNA is TGTGCCAGCAGCTTAGCAGGGATCGATAATTCACCCCTCCACTTT. Using reference TRBV7-8 and TRBJ1-6 for the parts outside the CDR3, the full variable domain is GAGVSQSPRYKVAKRGQDVALRCDPISGHVSLFWYQQALGQGPEFLTYFQNEAQLDKSGLPSDRFFAERPEGSVSTLKIQRTQQEDSAVYLCASSLAGIDNSPLHFGNGTRLTVT.

This clonotype has a single count. The V and J genes are TRBV6-5 and TRBJ2-7; D perhaps matches TRBD2 (6 bases). Germline assignment: CDR1 MNHEY and CDR2 SVGAGI. The CDR3 consists of 13 residues. Trimming shortened V by 2 bases and J by 4 bases, and 9 bases separated the two germline ends. This CDR3 is CASSYPGRYEQYF. The CDR3 DNA is TGTGCCAGCAGTTACCCCGGGAGATACGAGCAGTACTTC.

Details on this clonotype: Because the CDR3 is missing its conserved closing phenylalanine or tryptophan, this is likely a read error. The CDR3 loop reads CASMGGWGYTL. The CDR3 bases are TGCGCCAGCATGGGAGGGTGGGGCTACACCCTC. This chain connects TRBV10-2 to TRBJ1-2; D remains ambiguous. The V end was cut by 7 bases, the J end by 8 bases, with 11 bases between. CDR1 is WSHSY and CDR2 is SAAADI in the germline V gene. The CDR3 has 11 residues.

In this sample, this clonotype turned up a few times. Possible read error: a much larger clone is one base away. Lacking the conserved final phenylalanine or tryptophan, this CDR3 likely reflects a read error. The CDR3 DNA follows: TGCAGTGCTAAAACGGGACTACCCGATCTAGGCACTGAAGCTTTCCTT. Its protein is CSAKTGLPDLGTEAFL. V usage is TRBV20-1 and J usage is TRBJ1-1, with D possibly being TRBD1 (5 bases). Germline CDR1 DFQATT, CDR2 SNEGSKA (reference sequence). Trimming took 4 bases from V and 4 from J, leaving 22 bases between them. This CDR3 contains 16 residues.

The chain is built from TRBV7-2 and TRBJ1-2, with D perhaps matching TRBD1 (5 bases). This CDR3 region has 13 residues. V was trimmed by 5 bases and J by 1 base, leaving 8 bases between them. Germline V lookup: CDR1 SGHTA, CDR2 FQGNSA. In DNA form, the CDR3 reads TGTGCCAGCAGCCACGACAGTAACTATGGCTACACCTTC. Amino acids: CASSHDSNYGYTF.

This clonotype has a count of ten or more. The V and J genes are TRBV20-1 and TRBJ2-1; D not resolved. The CDR3 loop spans 13 amino acids. The germline CDR1 and CDR2 sequences are DFQATT and SNEGSKA (reference sequence). The ends were cut back, 3 bases at V and 3 bases at J, with 9 bases in the middle. CDR3 nucleotide sequence: TGCAGTGCTAGCGGTCACAGCTACAATGAGCAGTTCTTC. Encoded protein: CSASGHSYNEQFF.

The chain uses TRBV15 and TRBJ1-5, with D tentatively TRBD1 (5 bases). Germline V gene sequence: CDR1 LNHNV, CDR2 YYDKDF (reference sequence). The CDR3 consists of 15 residues. Deletions cut 0 bases from V and 6 bases from J, with 12 bases between. For the CDR3, the DNA is TGTGCCACCAGCAGAGACCGGGGCGGGGGTCAGCCCCAGCATTTT. This gives the protein CATSRDRGGGQPQHF.

The chain is built from TRBV7-9 and TRBJ1-1, with a tentative D call TRBD1 (6 bases). The CDR3 is 15 amino acids. V dropped 5 bases and J dropped 5 bases, with 18 bases sitting between them. Germline CDR1 reads SEHNR; CDR2 reads FQNEAQ (reference sequence). The CDR3 loop reads CASSPIGGMGTEAFF. CDR3 DNA sequence: TGTGCCAGCAGCCCGATAGGGGGGATGGGGACTGAAGCTTTCTTT. The variable domain in full, completed from reference TRBV7-9 and TRBJ1-1, reads DTGVSQNPRHKITKRGQNVTFRCDPISEHNRLYWYRQTLGQGPEFLTYFQNEAQLEKSRLLSDRFSAERPKGSFSTLEIQRTEQGDSAMYLCASSPIGGMGTEAFFGQGTRLTVV.

This clonotype was detected many times. This rearrangement joins TRBV7-3 to TRBJ2-7; D remains ambiguous. CDR1 and CDR2 from the germline V gene are SGHTA and FQGTGA. The CDR3 length is 13 residues. Trimming left V 0 bases short and J 7 bases short, with 10 bases between. The CDR3 region is CASSLTTGLEQYF. The CDR3 coding sequence is TGTGCCAGCAGCTTAACAACCGGTCTGGAGCAGTACTTC. Supplemented by reference TRBV7-3 and TRBJ2-7, the full variable domain reads GAGVSQTPSNKVTEKGKYVELRCDPISGHTALYWYRQSLGQGPEFLIYFQGTGAADDSGLPNDRFFAVRPEGSVSTLKIQRTERGDSAVYLCASSLTTGLEQYFGPGTRLTVT.

This clonotype occurred many times. The chain has TRBV10-3 and TRBJ2-1; 7 bases fit TRBD2. Per germline, CDR1 ENHRY and CDR2 SYGVKD. J lost 4 bases, V lost 2 bases, and 11 bases had no gene match. The CDR3 is 17 residues long. This CDR3 reads CAISEPPGRGGYNEQFF. The CDR3 nucleotides read TGTGCCATCAGTGAGCCCCCGGGGCGCGGGGGATACAATGAGCAGTTCTTC.

Note on this clonotype: A read error is possible here, since a much larger clone lies one base away. As DNA, the CDR3 is TGTGCCAGCAGTGGAGGGATAGGGGGGTTGTACGAGCAGTACTTC. This codes for CASSGGIGGLYEQYF. This chain uses TRBV6-1 with TRBJ2-7; D could derive from TRBD1 or TRBD2 (6 bases each). Trimming cost V 4 bases and J 4 bases, with 17 bases left between them. The germline gives CDR1 MNHNS, CDR2 SASEGT. This CDR3 region has 15 residues.

This clonotype came up many times. The chain employs TRBV7-3 and TRBJ2-7; 8 bases agree with TRBD2. With 1 base clipped from V and 6 bases from J, the junction kept 11 bases outside the gene matches. From germline, CDR1 is SGHTA and CDR2 FQGTGA. The CDR3 is 16 residues long. In DNA, the CDR3 is TGTGCCAGCAGCTTAAGGTCTTCGGGAGGGCCATCCGAGCAGTACTTC. Translation gives CASSLRSSGGPSEQYF. Variable domain in full (rest from reference TRBV7-3 and TRBJ2-7): GAGVSQTPSNKVTEKGKYVELRCDPISGHTALYWYRQSLGQGPEFLIYFQGTGAADDSGLPNDRFFAVRPEGSVSTLKIQRTERGDSAVYLCASSLRSSGGPSEQYFGPGTRLTVT.

To note about this clonotype: This sequence may be a read error, since a much larger clone differs from it by one base. The chain couples TRBV19 to TRBJ2-3; no definite D call. Germline loops: CDR1 LNHDA, CDR2 SQIVND (reference sequence). This CDR3 is built from 16 residues. V was pared by 3 bases and J by 7 bases, with 20 bases between. The CDR3 protein is CASSIFPSTPTNTQYF. In nucleotides, the CDR3 is TGTGCCAGTAGTATCTTCCCTTCCACACCTACAAATACGCAGTATTTT.

This chain connects TRBV15 to TRBJ2-7; the D call may be TRBD1 or TRBD2 (5 bases each). From germline, CDR1 is LNHNV and CDR2 YYDKDF (reference sequence). This CDR3 contains 15 residues. V shed 6 bases and J shed 0 bases, with 15 bases lying between them. CDR3 nucleotides: TGTGCCACCAGGGGGGAAGGACTTAGCTCCTACGAGCAGTACTTC. The encoded protein is CATRGEGLSSYEQYF. Full variable domain (missing parts from reference TRBV15 and TRBJ2-7): DAMVIQNPRYQVTQFGKPVTLSCSQTLNHNVMYWYQQKSSQAPKLLFHYYDKDFNNEADTPDNFQSRRPNTSFCFLDIRSPGLGDTAMYLCATRGEGLSSYEQYFGPGTRLTVT.

This clonotype has a handful of counts. CDR3 coding DNA: TGCGCCAGCAGCCAAGCAGGGACTAATGAAAAACTGTTTTTT. This gives the protein CASSQAGTNEKLFF. The chain uses TRBV4-1 and TRBJ1-4; a weak D match, TRBD1 (5 bases). CDR3 length: 14 amino acids. The ends were cut back, 1 base at V and 2 bases at J, with 5 bases in the middle. CDR1 MGHRA and CDR2 YSYEKL come from the germline V gene.

This clonotype was counted a single time. J is TRBJ1-1 and V is TRBV15, with D unresolved. This CDR3 contains 12 residues. Germline V gene lookup returns CDR1 LNHNV and CDR2 YYDKDF (reference sequence). The V end was cut by 0 bases, the J end by 8 bases, with 7 bases between. The CDR3 is CATSRDYSEAFF. The CDR3 DNA reads TGTGCCACCAGCAGAGATTATTCGGAAGCTTTCTTT.

J is TRBJ2-7 and V is TRBV5-6; TRBD2 matches 12 bases. Germline CDR1 reads SGHDT; CDR2 reads YYEEEE. The CDR3 is 17 amino acids. Unmatched junction bases numbered 12, after V lost 4 bases and J lost 4 bases. The CDR3 sequence: CASSQRLAGVSLYEQYF. The CDR3 bases are TGTGCCAGCAGCCAGAGACTAGCGGGAGTTTCGTTGTACGAGCAGTACTTC.

The CDR3 is CASSLAPLRRLEGYEQYF. In DNA form, the CDR3 reads TGTGCCAGCAGCTTGGCACCCCTCAGGCGGCTTGAAGGCTACGAGCAGTACTTC. J is TRBJ2-7 and V is TRBV5-6; no clear D. The germline V gene has CDR1 SGHDT and CDR2 YYEEEE. The V and J ends lost 0 bases and 3 bases respectively, with 22 bases between them. CDR3 length equals 18 residues.

This clonotype was counted at least ten times. V gene TRBV2 combines with J gene TRBJ2-5; TRBD2 is a possible D gene (6 bases). Deletions cut 8 bases from V and 4 bases from J, with 17 bases between. Germline CDR1 SNHLY, CDR2 FYNNEI. CDR3 size: 14 residues. The CDR3 is CASQSSGGGETQYF. CDR3 DNA: TGTGCCAGCCAAAGTAGCGGCGGTGGAGAGACCCAGTACTTC.

The rearrangement joins TRBV2 to TRBJ1-5; D gene unclear. Looked up from germline, CDR1 is SNHLY and CDR2 is FYNNEI. The CDR3 sequence is 12 residues long. V lost 3 bases and J 6 bases, leaving 6 bases between the germline ends. The CDR3 loop is CASSDWAQPQHF. The CDR3, as DNA: TGTGCCAGCAGTGACTGGGCTCAGCCCCAGCATTTT.

This clonotype was observed a handful of times. This chain links TRBV10-3 with TRBJ2-3, with D uncertain. V was clipped by 3 bases and J by 2 bases, with 12 bases between them. Germline assignment: CDR1 ENHRY and CDR2 SYGVKD. The CDR3 contains 15 residues. CDR3 sequence (DNA): TGTGCCATCAGTGAAAAGGGTCCGTCCACAGATACGCAGTATTTT. Amino acid sequence: CAISEKGPSTDTQYF.

This clonotype has at least ten counts. The J gene is TRBJ2-7, the V gene TRBV9; 9 bases match TRBD1. Per the germline V gene, CDR1 is SGDLS and CDR2 is YYNGEE. CDR3 length equals 15 residues. V was pared by 4 bases and J by 5 bases, with 10 bases of the junction left unmatched. The CDR3 DNA reads as TGTGCCAGCAGCCTAGGGGGGACAGGGCCCCACGAGCAGTACTTC. Protein product: CASSLGGTGPHEQYF.

This clonotype was found many times. The chain combines TRBV2 with TRBJ1-1, with 9 bases aligning to TRBD1. CDR3 size: 12 residues. CDR1 and CDR2 (germline): SNHLY, FYNNEI. V gave up 7 bases and J gave up 9 bases; unmatched junction bases: 6. CDR3 in DNA: TGTGCCAGCATAAGAGGGACAGGGAAAGCTTTCTTT. Translated: CASIRGTGKAFF.

In this sample, this clonotype turned up a few times. This chain connects TRBV29-1 to TRBJ1-2; 8 bases agree with TRBD1. Germline V gene sequence: CDR1 SQVTM, CDR2 ANQGSEA. The CDR3 contains 12 residues. The V and J ends lost 8 bases and 4 bases, in that order; junction bases with no gene match: 6. CDR3 protein: CSIGTGFYGYTF. The DNA for the CDR3 is TGCAGCATAGGGACAGGCTTCTATGGCTACACCTTC.

This clonotype has at least ten counts. This chain uses TRBV6-5 with TRBJ1-2; D might be TRBD1 (5 bases). This CDR3 has 16 amino acids. Germline V gene sequence: CDR1 MNHEY, CDR2 SVGAGI. Deletions cut 2 bases from V and 6 bases from J, with 19 bases between. For the CDR3, the DNA is TGTGCCAGCAGTTACGCCTCGGGGGGTTTGGGCGATGGCTACACCTTC. Protein product: CASSYASGGLGDGYTF.

The chain uses TRBV5-6 and TRBJ2-2; no clear D gene. Germline CDR1 SGHDT, CDR2 YYEEEE. The CDR3 length is 17 residues. The V and J ends lost 4 bases and 5 bases respectively, with 21 bases between them. CDR3 coding DNA: TGTGCCAGCAGCCCGAGATGGGGTCCCTTTAATACCGGGGAGCTGTTTTTT. It encodes CASSPRWGPFNTGELFF.

The chain employs TRBV29-1 and TRBJ2-2; no firm D call. Trimming pared 4 bases from V and 4 bases from J, leaving 10 bases between. Germline loops: CDR1 SQVTM, CDR2 ANQGSEA. This CDR3 contains 13 residues. The CDR3 here is CSVATLGTGELFF. The CDR3 nucleotides are TGCAGCGTTGCAACCCTGGGCACCGGGGAGCTGTTTTTT.

This clonotype was observed at least ten times. An end of the junction differs from the germline gene, which may be a read error. This sequence joins TRBV29-1 and TRBJ1-1; 9 bases line up with TRBD1. This CDR3 spans 13 amino acids. CDR1 and CDR2 (germline): SQVTM, ANQGSEA. This CDR3 reads CSGDQTGGTEDFF. CDR3 coding DNA: TGCAGCGGAGACCAGACAGGGGGAACTGAAGATTTCTTT.